This T cell receptor beta chain was identified in a study of blood T cell repertoires in COVID-19. Whole-study context: Donors in the United States, Italy and Spain gave samples during acute or convalescent COVID-19. Sources were T cells, B-cell-depleted T cells, or PBMCs; the material itself was cDNA or gDNA.

TCRdb's copy holds only in-frame clones and misses some; the assay was immunoSEQ multiplex PCR. The sample carries roughly 180,000 clones, approximately 85% recorded once. V was trimmed by 6 bases and J by 1 base, leaving 9 bases between them. CDR3 length equals 13 residues. V gene TRBV12-3 or TRBV12-4 combines with J gene TRBJ1-1; no reliable D call. Material for sequencing was peripheral blood. This receptor was identified in a woman aged 55-69 years with acute or convalescent COVID-19. This CDR3 is CASRGRRNTEAFF. In DNA form, the CDR3 reads TGTGCCAGCAGGGGCAGGCGGAACACTGAAGCTTTCTTT.